A selection of T cell receptor beta chains follows, all from one sample in a study of radiation and T cells in renal cell carcinoma. Using immunoSEQ multiplex PCR, the repertoire was profiled, and TCRdb retains in-frame clones only, with some absent. The table lists over 15,000 clones, 50% to 70% of them singletons. The source material was tumor tissue, sampled from a patient whose treatment included radiotherapy and nephrectomy. These receptors were taken from a middle-aged man with renal cell carcinoma. Both conserved end residues are part of each CDR3. The order of the fields is V gene, J gene, D gene, clone size, CDR3 protein, CDR3 DNA. A D gene is named only where the DNA matches it firmly. The size of a clone is reported for some rows only, either as once, few or many, or as a class for expanded clones.

>TRBV27|TRBJ2-3|TRBD2|NA
CASQPLAGSLGTQYF
TGTGCCAGCCAACCACTAGCGGGGAGTCTCGGTACGCAGTATTTT
>TRBV5-4|TRBJ2-3|NA|NA
CASSLRTVGDTQYF
TGTGCCAGCAGCTTGAGGACGGTAGGGGATACGCAGTATTTT
>TRBV18|TRBJ1-2|NA|many
CASSQPGNRLDGYTF
TGTGCCAGCTCACAACCTGGGAACCGGTTGGATGGCTACACCTTC
>TRBV6-5|TRBJ2-7|NA|few
CASSYGGTPPYEQYF
TGTGCCAGCAGTTACGGTGGGACCCCTCCTTACGAGCAGTACTTC
>TRBV6-5|TRBJ2-1|NA|NA
CAIDQTPSSYNEQFF
TGTGCCATCGACCAGACACCGAGCTCCTACAATGAGCAGTTCTTC
>TRBV20-1|TRBJ1-5|NA|few
CSAGSFQPQHF
TGCAGTGCGGGGAGCTTTCAGCCCCAGCATTTT
>TRBV5-1|TRBJ2-2|NA|NA
CASSPGAGRPVELFF
TGCGCCAGCAGCCCCGGGGCGGGACGGCCGGTAGAGCTGTTTTTT
>TRBV5-1|TRBJ2-7|NA|NA
CASREQVSSYEQYF
TGCGCCAGCAGAGAACAGGTGAGCTCCTACGAGCAGTACTTC
>TRBV2|TRBJ1-1|NA|NA
CASSKDRLTGEAFF
TGTGCCAGCAGCAAGGACAGACTAACGGGTGAAGCTTTCTTT
>TRBV29-1|TRBJ2-2|NA|NA
CSGELYTGELFF
TGCAGCGGTGAACTTTACACCGGGGAGCTGTTTTTT
>TRBV30|TRBJ2-2|TRBD1|medium-sized
CAWSTGTVTGELFF
TGTGCCTGGAGTACGGGGACAGTCACCGGGGAGCTGTTTTTT
>TRBV9|TRBJ1-6|NA|few
CASSVDGSPLHF
TGTGCCAGCAGCGTAGACGGTTCACCCCTCCACTTT
>TRBV29-1|TRBJ2-5|TRBD2|NA
CSATTSHETQYF
TGCAGCGCCACGACTAGCCACGAGACCCAGTACTTC
>TRBV19|TRBJ2-1|NA|NA
CASGTYAHEQFF
TGTGCCAGCGGAACTTACGCCCATGAGCAGTTCTTC
>TRBV7-9|TRBJ1-3|NA|NA
CASSPLSGNTIYF
TGTGCCAGCAGCCCCCTGTCCGGAAACACCATATATTTT
>TRBV4-2|TRBJ2-5|NA|NA
CASSQERAVTQYF
TGTGCCAGCAGCCAGGAGCGGGCGGTGACCCAGTACTTC
>TRBV5-1|TRBJ1-1|TRBD1|few
CASTPTGTGGTEAFF
TGCGCCAGCACCCCGACCGGGACAGGGGGCACTGAAGCTTTCTTT
>TRBV2|TRBJ2-1|TRBD2|NA
CASNRVAGVDEQFF
TGTGCCAGCAATCGGGTAGCGGGAGTTGATGAGCAGTTCTTC
>TRBV10-2|TRBJ1-5|NA|NA
CASSEFTGGGNQPQHF
TGCGCCAGCAGTGAGTTCACAGGAGGAGGGAATCAGCCCCAGCATTTT
>TRBV25-1|TRBJ1-5|NA|few
CASSATGFGNQPQHF
TGTGCCAGCAGTGCCACAGGGTTTGGCAATCAGCCCCAGCATTTT
>TRBV5-1|TRBJ2-5|NA|many
CASSPGGGGQETQYF
TGCGCCAGCAGCCCTGGGGGAGGGGGACAAGAGACCCAGTACTTC
>TRBV5-6|TRBJ2-3|NA|NA
CASSRRDTGTDTQYF
TGTGCCAGCAGCCGCCGGGACACCGGCACAGATACGCAGTATTTT
>TRBV30|TRBJ2-2|TRBD2|NA
CAWSRTRTDTGELFF
TGTGCCTGGAGTCGGACTAGAACGGACACCGGGGAGCTGTTTTTT
>TRBV19|TRBJ2-7|NA|NA
CASSPGAYEQYF
TGTGCCAGTAGCCCAGGGGCGTACGAGCAGTACTTC
>TRBV10-1|TRBJ2-3|TRBD1|few
CASSEDRAADTQYF
TGCGCCAGCAGTGAGGACAGGGCTGCAGATACGCAGTATTTT
>TRBV6-5|TRBJ1-3|NA|NA
CASSLLGVGNTIYF
TGTGCCAGCAGCCTCCTGGGCGTTGGAAACACCATATATTTT
>TRBV9|TRBJ2-2|TRBD1|NA
CASSVEQGANGELFF
TGTGCCAGCAGCGTAGAACAGGGGGCGAACGGGGAGCTGTTTTTT
>TRBV25-1|TRBJ1-2|NA|NA
CAVSEDSYNYGYTF
TGTGCCGTATCGGAGGACAGCTACAACTATGGCTACACCTTC
>TRBV4-1|TRBJ2-4|TRBD1|NA
CASSQDGVWTGEDLLAKNIQYF
TGCGCCAGCAGCCAAGACGGGGTCTGGACAGGGGAGGACTTACTAGCCAAAAACATTCAGTACTTC
>TRBV7-9|TRBJ1-2|NA|NA
CASSSRGDHYGYTF
TGTGCCAGCAGCTCCAGAGGAGACCATTATGGCTACACCTTC
>TRBV27|TRBJ1-2|TRBD1|few
CASSPTGGIGYGYTF
TGTGCCAGCAGTCCGACAGGGGGTATCGGCTATGGCTACACCTTC
>TRBV5-6|TRBJ1-3|NA|few
CASSLGRAPGNTIYF
TGTGCCAGCAGCTTGGGCAGGGCTCCTGGAAACACCATATATTTT
>TRBV5-1|TRBJ2-7|TRBD1|NA
CASSLSQGAIYEQYF
TGCGCCAGCAGCTTGTCGCAGGGGGCTATCTACGAGCAGTACTTC
>TRBV7-2|TRBJ2-1|NA|NA
CASSLADFRRYNEQFF
TGTGCCAGCAGCTTAGCCGACTTCCGGCGATACAATGAGCAGTTCTTC
>TRBV6-6|TRBJ1-4|NA|NA
CASSYSRSNEKLFF
TGTGCCAGCAGTTACAGCCGATCTAATGAAAAACTGTTTTTT
>TRBV27|TRBJ2-3|TRBD2|NA
CASSLGLAGGPSLTDTQYF
TGTGCCAGCAGCCTCGGGCTAGCGGGGGGGCCGAGTTTGACAGATACGCAGTATTTT
>TRBV14|TRBJ1-3|NA|once
CASSLSNSGNTIYF
TGTGCCAGCAGCCTATCAAACTCTGGAAACACCATATATTTT
>TRBV19|TRBJ2-3|TRBD2|NA
CASSIDSRGGPSTDTQYF
TGTGCCAGTAGTATAGATTCTCGGGGGGGGCCTAGCACAGATACGCAGTATTTT
>TRBV18|TRBJ2-7|NA|NA
CASSLIKDYEQYF
TGTGCCAGCTCACTAATTAAGGATTACGAGCAGTACTTC
>TRBV15|TRBJ2-1|NA|NA
CATSSLGRASYNEQFF
TGTGCCACCAGCTCACTCGGGCGGGCCTCCTACAATGAGCAGTTCTTC
>TRBV30|TRBJ2-2|NA|few
CAWSGGLLRGAVF
TGTGCCTGGAGTGGGGGTTTGCTCCGGGGAGCTGTTTTT
>TRBV5-1|TRBJ2-5|TRBD1|few
CASSDSGGQTQYF
TGCGCCAGCAGTGACTCAGGGGGTCAGACCCAGTACTTC
>TRBV6-1|TRBJ2-2|NA|NA
CASSGMGAGELFF
TGTGCCAGCAGTGGGATGGGGGCCGGGGAGCTGTTTTTT
>TRBV14|TRBJ2-3|NA|NA
CASSPFTDTQYF
TGTGCCAGCAGCCCTTTCACAGATACGCAGTATTTT